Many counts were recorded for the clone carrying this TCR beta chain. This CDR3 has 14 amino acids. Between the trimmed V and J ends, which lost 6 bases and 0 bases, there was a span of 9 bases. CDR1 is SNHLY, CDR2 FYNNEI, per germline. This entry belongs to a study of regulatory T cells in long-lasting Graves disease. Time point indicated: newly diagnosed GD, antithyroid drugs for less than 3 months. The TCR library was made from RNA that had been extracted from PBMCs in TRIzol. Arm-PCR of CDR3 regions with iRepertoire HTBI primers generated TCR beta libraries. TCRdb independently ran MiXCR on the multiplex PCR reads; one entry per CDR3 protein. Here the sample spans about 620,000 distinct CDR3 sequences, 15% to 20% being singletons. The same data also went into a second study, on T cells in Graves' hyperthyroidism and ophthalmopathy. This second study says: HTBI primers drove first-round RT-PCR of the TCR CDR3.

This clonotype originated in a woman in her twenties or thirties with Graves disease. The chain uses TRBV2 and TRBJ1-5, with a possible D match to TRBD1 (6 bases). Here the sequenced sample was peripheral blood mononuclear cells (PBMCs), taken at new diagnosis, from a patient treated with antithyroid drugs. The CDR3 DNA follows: TGTGCCAGCAGATTACAGGGTAGCAATCAGCCCCAGCATTTT. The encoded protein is CASRLQGSNQPQHF.